This T cell receptor (beta chain) came from a study of blood T cell repertoires in COVID-19. The V and J ends lost 7 bases and 3 bases, in that order; junction bases with no gene match: 7. The CDR3 is 13 amino acids. CDR1 SQVTM and CDR2 ANQGSEA come from the germline V gene. The data were produced by immunoSEQ multiplex PCR, yet TCRdb's version contains in-frame clones alone and is incomplete. In the table there are more than 35,000 clones, around three quarters of which are singletons. The sequencing input was peripheral blood. This sequence was found in a man older than 75 with active or convalescent COVID-19. V is TRBV29-1 and J is TRBJ1-1, with TRBD1 matching over 8 bases. For the CDR3, the DNA is TGCAGCGCACGACCACAGGGGGACACTGAAGCTTTCTTT. This codes for CSARPQGDTEAFF.